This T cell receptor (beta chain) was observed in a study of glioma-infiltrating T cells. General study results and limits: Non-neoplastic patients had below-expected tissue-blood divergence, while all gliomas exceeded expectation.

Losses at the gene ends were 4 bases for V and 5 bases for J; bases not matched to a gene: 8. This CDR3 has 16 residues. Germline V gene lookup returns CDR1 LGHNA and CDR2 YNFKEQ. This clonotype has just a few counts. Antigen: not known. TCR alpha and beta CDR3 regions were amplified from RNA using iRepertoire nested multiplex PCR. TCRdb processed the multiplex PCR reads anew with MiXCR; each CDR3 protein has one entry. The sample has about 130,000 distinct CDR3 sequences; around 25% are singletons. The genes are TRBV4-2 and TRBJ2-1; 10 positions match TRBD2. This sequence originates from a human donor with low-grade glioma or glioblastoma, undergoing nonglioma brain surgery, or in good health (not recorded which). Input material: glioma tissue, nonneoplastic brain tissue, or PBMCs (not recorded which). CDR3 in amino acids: CASSPGGAGGDNEQFF. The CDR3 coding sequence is TGTGCCAGCAGCCCTGGTGGAGCGGGGGGGGACAATGAGCAGTTCTTC.